One sample yielded the 15 T cell receptor beta chains listed below, sequenced in a study of shared clonotypes between healthy human individuals. Repertoires were generated with immunoSEQ multiplex PCR, while TCRdb's copy carries only in-frame clones and drops some. The table shows about 1.1 million clones, with approximately 80% occurring only once. The sample consisted of memory CD4+ T cells from PBMCs. The subset denotes: CD45RA-negative fraction. Source of these receptors: a man between 18 and 29 years old in good health. Some clones in this sample may be carry-over from other donors' samples.

This clone has a single count. The J gene is TRBJ2-1, the V gene TRBV29-1; TRBD1 aligns across 8 bases. This CDR3 region has 14 residues. CDR1 and CDR2 (germline): SQVTM, ANQGSEA. Unmatched junction bases numbered 12, after V lost 7 bases and J lost 7 bases. This CDR3 reads CSAKTGQGPNEQFF. The CDR3 DNA reads TGCAGCGCGAAGACCGGACAGGGTCCGAATGAGCAGTTCTTC.

The count of this clone is one. The gene calls are TRBV29-1 and TRBJ2-3; 7 bases are shared with TRBD1. CDR3 length: 14 amino acids. Germline lookup yields CDR1 SQVTM and CDR2 ANQGSEA. Trimming cost V 4 bases and J 0 bases; bases outside gene matches: 4. The CDR3 sequence is CSVVPRGSTDTQYF. The DNA of the CDR3 is TGCAGCGTTGTCCCCAGGGGGAGCACAGATACGCAGTATTTT.

This clone has a handful of counts. The chain is built from TRBV2 and TRBJ1-1; 8 bases map to TRBD1. Germline V gives CDR1 SNHLY, CDR2 FYNNEI. J gave up 10 bases and V 7 bases, and 8 bases lay outside the gene matches. This CDR3 comprises 12 residues. The CDR3 sequence is CASNSDRGPAFF. DNA for the CDR3: TGTGCCAGCAACTCCGACAGGGGCCCAGCTTTCTTT.

This clone has a single count. The V call is TRBV7-8, the J call TRBJ1-1, with a tentative D call TRBD1 (6 bases). The length of the CDR3 is 16 residues. Between the trimmed V and J ends, which lost 5 bases and 0 bases, there was a span of 16 bases. Germline CDR1 is SGHVS and CDR2 is FQNEAQ. The CDR3 region is CASSAPTGQMNTEAFF. DNA for the CDR3: TGTGCCAGCAGCGCGCCGACCGGACAGATGAACACTGAAGCTTTCTTT.

The chain combines TRBV28 with TRBJ1-1; D possibly corresponds to TRBD1 (5 bases). V lost 4 bases and J 3 bases, leaving 21 bases between the germline ends. CDR1 and CDR2 (germline): MDHEN, SYDVKM. This CDR3 is 17 amino acids long. CDR3 bases: TGTGCCAGCAGTTATGGAGGGGTTTTTTATGGGGACACTGAAGCTTTCTTT. This sequence encodes CASSYGGVFYGDTEAFF.

The chain uses TRBV5-4 and TRBJ2-2; 15 positions agree with TRBD2. The germline CDR1 and CDR2 sequences are SGHNT and YYREEE (reference sequence). V dropped 4 bases and J dropped 6; count of bases not matched to a gene: 10. The CDR3 is 18 residues long. The CDR3 coding sequence is TGTGCCAGCAGCCCGGGGGGACTAGCGGGAGGAGTAGCCGGGGAGCTGTTTTTT. Its translation: CASSPGGLAGGVAGELFF.

The genes are TRBV5-1 and TRBJ1-2; no clear D. The CDR3 is 12 amino acids. V was trimmed by 4 bases and J by 6 bases, leaving 10 bases between them. CDR1 SGHRS and CDR2 YFSETQ come from the germline V gene. The CDR3 coding sequence is TGCGCCAGCAGCCAGACCACGGATGGCTACACCTTC. Encoded protein: CASSQTTDGYTF. Full variable domain (missing parts from reference TRBV5-1 and TRBJ1-2): KAGVTQTPRYLIKTRGQQVTLSCSPISGHRSVSWYQQTPGQGLQFLFEYFSETQRNKGNFPGRFSGRQFSNSRSEMNVSTLELGDSALYLCASSQTTDGYTFGSGTRLTVV.

V is TRBV7-9 and J is TRBJ2-7; D may be TRBD1 or TRBD2 (7 bases each). Trimming took 4 bases from V and 3 from J, leaving 16 bases between them. CDR3 length: 15 residues. Germline CDR1 reads SEHNR; CDR2 reads FQNEAQ (reference sequence). For the CDR3, the DNA is TGTGCCAGCAGCTCCAGACAGGGAGGGGGCTACGAGCAGTACTTC. Its translation: CASSSRQGGGYEQYF.

The chain has TRBV5-1 and TRBJ2-1; TRBD2 might be the D (5 bases). CDR3 length: 14 residues. The V and J ends lost 7 bases and 0 bases respectively, with 11 bases between them. Germline assignment: CDR1 SGHRS and CDR2 YFSETQ. The CDR3 nucleotides read TGCGCCAGCGGAGGTGGGAGCTCCTACAATGAGCAGTTCTTC. This encodes CASGGGSSYNEQFF. Drawing the rest from reference TRBV5-1 and TRBJ2-1, the complete variable domain is KAGVTQTPRYLIKTRGQQVTLSCSPISGHRSVSWYQQTPGQGLQFLFEYFSETQRNKGNFPGRFSGRQFSNSRSEMNVSTLELGDSALYLCASGGGSSYNEQFFGPGTRLTVL.

The gene calls are TRBV29-1 and TRBJ2-7; D call uncertain. This CDR3 is 14 amino acids long. With 2 bases removed from V and 2 bases from J, the gap between germline ends came to 13 bases. The germline CDR1 and CDR2 sequences are SQVTM and ANQGSEA. Here the CDR3 reads CSVEHAGGPYEQYF. The DNA of the CDR3 is TGCAGCGTTGAACACGCAGGCGGCCCCTACGAGCAGTACTTC.

Written as DNA, the CDR3 is TGCAGCGTAAGAGGGCCGGCCAAAAACATTCAGTACTTC. This sequence encodes CSVRGPAKNIQYF. The chain is built from TRBV29-1 and TRBJ2-4, with a tentative D call TRBD2 (5 bases). CDR1 and CDR2 (germline): SQVTM, ANQGSEA. V was cut by 6 bases and J by 1 base, with 10 bases left in between. The CDR3 is made up of 13 amino acids.

This chain links TRBV5-4 with TRBJ2-1; 16 bases match TRBD2. The CDR3 spans 15 residues. CDR1 is SGHNT and CDR2 is YYREEE in the germline V gene (reference sequence). V lost 4 bases and J lost 8; bases outside the gene matches: 3. The CDR3: CASSPGLAGGDEQFF. Written as DNA, the CDR3 is TGTGCCAGCAGCCCGGGACTAGCGGGAGGGGATGAGCAGTTCTTC.

This chain connects TRBV19 to TRBJ2-1; 10 bases fit TRBD2. CDR3 length: 19 residues. Trimming at V came to 2 bases and at J to 3 bases, leaving 13 bases not matched to a gene. Germline lookup yields CDR1 LNHDA and CDR2 SQIVND (reference sequence). The CDR3 reads CASSIQRLTLAGLYNEQFF. In nucleotides, the CDR3 is TGTGCCAGTAGTATACAACGTCTCACACTAGCGGGGCTCTACAATGAGCAGTTCTTC.

V is TRBV28 and J is TRBJ1-3, with 12 bases fitting TRBD1. V trimming: 3 bases; J trimming: 4 bases; junction bases outside the gene matches: 13. The CDR3 contains 19 residues. Germline V gene lookup returns CDR1 MDHEN and CDR2 SYDVKM. The CDR3 region has the DNA TGTGCCAGCAGTTTTTTTGGGACAGGGGGCTACCGTTCCGGAAACACCATATATTTT. Its protein is CASSFFGTGGYRSGNTIYF.

V usage is TRBV18 and J usage is TRBJ2-7; tentatively, D is TRBD1 (6 bases). The CDR3 totals 17 residues. Germline lookup yields CDR1 KGHSH and CDR2 LQKENI. With 0 bases removed from V and 6 bases from J, the gap between germline ends came to 21 bases. CDR3 sequence reads: CASSPPIGGFRKGEQYF. The DNA of the CDR3 is TGTGCCAGCTCACCACCGATTGGGGGCTTCCGAAAAGGCGAGCAGTACTTC.